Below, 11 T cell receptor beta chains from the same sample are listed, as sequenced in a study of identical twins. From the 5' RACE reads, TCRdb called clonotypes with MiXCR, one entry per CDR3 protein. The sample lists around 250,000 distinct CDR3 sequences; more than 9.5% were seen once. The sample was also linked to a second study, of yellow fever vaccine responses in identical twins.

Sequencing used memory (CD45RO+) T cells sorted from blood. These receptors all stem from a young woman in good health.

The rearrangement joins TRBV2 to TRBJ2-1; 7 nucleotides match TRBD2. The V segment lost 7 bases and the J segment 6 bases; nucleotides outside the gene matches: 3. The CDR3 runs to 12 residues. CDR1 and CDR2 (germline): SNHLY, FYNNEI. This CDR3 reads CASKRDGNEQFF. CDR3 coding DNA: TGTGCCAGCAAGCGGGACGGCAATGAGCAGTTCTTC.

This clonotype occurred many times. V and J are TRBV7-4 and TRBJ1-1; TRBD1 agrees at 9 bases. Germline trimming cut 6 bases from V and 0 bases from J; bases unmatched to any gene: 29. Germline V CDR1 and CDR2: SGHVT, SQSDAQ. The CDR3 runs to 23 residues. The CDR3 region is CASRSPQPNYRDRVSGMNTEAFF. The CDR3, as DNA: TGTGCCAGCAGATCCCCGCAACCCAATTACCGGGACAGGGTGAGCGGCATGAACACTGAAGCTTTCTTT.

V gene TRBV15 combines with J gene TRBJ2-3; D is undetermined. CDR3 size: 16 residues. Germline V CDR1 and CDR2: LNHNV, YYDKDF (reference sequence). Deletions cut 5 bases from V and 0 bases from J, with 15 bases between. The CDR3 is CATSGDRADSTDTQYF. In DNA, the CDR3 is TGTGCCACCAGCGGGGATAGGGCCGATAGCACAGATACGCAGTATTTT.

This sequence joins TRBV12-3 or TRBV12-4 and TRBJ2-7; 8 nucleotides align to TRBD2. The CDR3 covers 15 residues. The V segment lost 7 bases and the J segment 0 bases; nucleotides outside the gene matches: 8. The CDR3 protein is CASTPSGGSSYEQYF. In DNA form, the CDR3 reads TGTGCCAGCACCCCCAGCGGGGGAAGCTCCTACGAGCAGTACTTC.

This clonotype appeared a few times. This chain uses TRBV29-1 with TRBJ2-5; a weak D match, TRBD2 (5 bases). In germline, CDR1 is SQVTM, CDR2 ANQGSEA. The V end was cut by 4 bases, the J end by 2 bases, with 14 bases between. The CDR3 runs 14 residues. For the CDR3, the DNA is TGCAGCGTTGCCCATTTAACTAGGCAAGAGACCCAGTACTTC. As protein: CSVAHLTRQETQYF.

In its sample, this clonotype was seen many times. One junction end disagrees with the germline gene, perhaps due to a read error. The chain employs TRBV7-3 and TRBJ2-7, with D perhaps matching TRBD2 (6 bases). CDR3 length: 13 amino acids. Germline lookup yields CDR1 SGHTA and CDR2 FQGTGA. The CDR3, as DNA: TGTGCCAGCAGCTCTCGGGACTCCCACGAGCAGTACTTC. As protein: CASSSRDSHEQYF.

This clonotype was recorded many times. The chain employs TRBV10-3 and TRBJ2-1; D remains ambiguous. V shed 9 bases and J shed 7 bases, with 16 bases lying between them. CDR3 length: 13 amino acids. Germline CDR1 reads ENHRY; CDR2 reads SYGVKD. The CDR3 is CAIQGPGMNEQFF. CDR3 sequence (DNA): TGTGCCATTCAAGGGCCTGGGATGAATGAGCAGTTCTTC.

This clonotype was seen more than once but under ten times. In DNA form, the CDR3 reads TGTGCCAGCAGCTTTAAAGTCAGAGATACGCAGTATTTT. Its translation: CASSFKVRDTQYF. The chain combines TRBV7-2 with TRBJ2-3; D ambiguous. Germline CDR1 and CDR2: SGHTA and FQGNSA. V was cut by 3 bases and J by 5 bases, with 9 bases left in between. This CDR3 has 13 residues.

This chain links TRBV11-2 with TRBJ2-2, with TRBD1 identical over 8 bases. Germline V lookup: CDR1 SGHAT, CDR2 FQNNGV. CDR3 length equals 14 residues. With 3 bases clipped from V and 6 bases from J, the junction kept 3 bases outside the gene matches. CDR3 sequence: CASSFTQGAGELFF. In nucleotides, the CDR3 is TGTGCCAGCAGCTTTACACAGGGGGCCGGGGAGCTGTTTTTT. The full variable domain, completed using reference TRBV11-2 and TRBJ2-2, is EAGVAQSPRYKIIEKRQSVAFWCNPISGHATLYWYQQILGQGPKLLIQFQNNGVVDDSQLPKDRFSAERLKGVDSTLKIQPAKLEDSAVYLCASSFTQGAGELFFGEGSRLTVL.

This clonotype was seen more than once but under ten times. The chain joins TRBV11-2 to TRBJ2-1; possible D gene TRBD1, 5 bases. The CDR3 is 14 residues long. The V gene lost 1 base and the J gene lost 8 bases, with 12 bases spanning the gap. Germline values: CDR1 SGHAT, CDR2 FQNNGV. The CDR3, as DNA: TGTGCCAGCAGCTTAGTAGGGCAGGGCCATGAGCAGTTCTTC. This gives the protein CASSLVGQGHEQFF.

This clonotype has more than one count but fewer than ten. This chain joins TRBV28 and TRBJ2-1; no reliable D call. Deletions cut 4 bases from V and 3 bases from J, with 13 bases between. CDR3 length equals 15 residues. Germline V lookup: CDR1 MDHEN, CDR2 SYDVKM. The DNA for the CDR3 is TGTGCCAGCAGTTCCCCAGCGACTGGCTACAATGAGCAGTTCTTC. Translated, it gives CASSSPATGYNEQFF.